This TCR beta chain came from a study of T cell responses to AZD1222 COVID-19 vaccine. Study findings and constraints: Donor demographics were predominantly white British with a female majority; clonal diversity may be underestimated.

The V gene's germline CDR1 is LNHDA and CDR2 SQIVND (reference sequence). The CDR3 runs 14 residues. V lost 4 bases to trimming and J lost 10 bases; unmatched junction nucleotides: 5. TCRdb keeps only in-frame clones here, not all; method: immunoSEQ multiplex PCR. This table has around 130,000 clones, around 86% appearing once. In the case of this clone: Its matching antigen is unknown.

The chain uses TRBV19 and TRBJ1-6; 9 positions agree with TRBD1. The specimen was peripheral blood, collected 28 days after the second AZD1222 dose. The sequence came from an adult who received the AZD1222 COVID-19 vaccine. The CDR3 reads CASSTQTGGSPLHF. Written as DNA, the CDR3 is TGTGCCAGTAGTACCCAGACAGGGGGATCACCCCTCCACTTT.